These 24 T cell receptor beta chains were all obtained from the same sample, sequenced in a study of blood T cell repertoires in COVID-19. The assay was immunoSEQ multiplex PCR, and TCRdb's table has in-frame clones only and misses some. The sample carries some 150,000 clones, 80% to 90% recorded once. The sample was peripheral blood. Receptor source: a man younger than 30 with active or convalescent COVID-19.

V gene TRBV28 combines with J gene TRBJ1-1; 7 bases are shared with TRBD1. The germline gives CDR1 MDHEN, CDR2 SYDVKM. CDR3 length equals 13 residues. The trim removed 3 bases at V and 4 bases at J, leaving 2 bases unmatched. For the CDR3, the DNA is TGTGCCAGCAGTTTTTCAGGGGGCACTGAAGCTTTCTTT. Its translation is CASSFSGGTEAFF.

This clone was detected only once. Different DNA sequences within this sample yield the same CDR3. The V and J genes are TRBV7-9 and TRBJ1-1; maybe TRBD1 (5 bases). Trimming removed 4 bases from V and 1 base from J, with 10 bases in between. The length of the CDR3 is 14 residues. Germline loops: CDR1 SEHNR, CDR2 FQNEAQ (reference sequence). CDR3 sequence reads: CASSSQGENTEAFF. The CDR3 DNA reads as TGTGCCAGCAGCTCCCAGGGTGAGAACACTGAAGCTTTCTTT.

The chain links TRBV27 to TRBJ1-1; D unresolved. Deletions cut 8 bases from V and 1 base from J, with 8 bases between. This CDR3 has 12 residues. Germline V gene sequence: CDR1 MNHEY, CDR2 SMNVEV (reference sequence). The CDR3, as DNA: TGTGCCAGCCAGCGGGAGAACACTGAAGCTTTCTTT. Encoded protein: CASQRENTEAFF.

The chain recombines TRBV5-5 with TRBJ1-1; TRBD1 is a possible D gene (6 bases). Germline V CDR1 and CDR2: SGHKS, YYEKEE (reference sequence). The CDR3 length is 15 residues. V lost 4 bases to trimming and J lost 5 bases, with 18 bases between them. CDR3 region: CASSTPGGGWTEAFF. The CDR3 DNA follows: TGTGCCAGCAGCACCCCGGGAGGGGGGTGGACTGAAGCTTTCTTT.

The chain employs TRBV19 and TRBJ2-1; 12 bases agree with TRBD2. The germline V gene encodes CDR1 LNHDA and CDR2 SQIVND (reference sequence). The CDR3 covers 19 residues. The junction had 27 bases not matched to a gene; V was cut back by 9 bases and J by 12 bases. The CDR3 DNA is TGTGCCAGCGATTCTGCCTGGGGGCCGGGACTAGCGGGCTGGAAGGGGCAGTTCTTC. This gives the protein CASDSAWGPGLAGWKGQFF.

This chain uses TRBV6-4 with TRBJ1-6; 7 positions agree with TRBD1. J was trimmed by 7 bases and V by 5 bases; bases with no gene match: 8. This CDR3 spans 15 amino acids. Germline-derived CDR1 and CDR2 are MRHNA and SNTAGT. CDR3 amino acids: CASSWEQGSNSPLHF. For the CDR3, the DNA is TGTGCCAGCAGTTGGGAACAGGGGTCGAATTCACCCCTCCACTTT.

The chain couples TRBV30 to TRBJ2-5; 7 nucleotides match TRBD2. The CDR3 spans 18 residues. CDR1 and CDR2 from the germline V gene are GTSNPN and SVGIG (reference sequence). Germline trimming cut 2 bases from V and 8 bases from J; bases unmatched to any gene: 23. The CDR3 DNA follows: TGTGCCTGGAGTCGGGGTCTAGCGGCCCCGTTTAACAAGAGAACCCAGTACTTC. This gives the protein CAWSRGLAAPFNKRTQYF.

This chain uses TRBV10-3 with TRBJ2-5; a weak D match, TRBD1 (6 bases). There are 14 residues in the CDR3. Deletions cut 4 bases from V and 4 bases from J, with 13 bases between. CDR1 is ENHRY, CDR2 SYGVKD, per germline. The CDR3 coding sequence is TGTGCCATCAGTGTCAGACAGGTGGGAGAGACCCAGTACTTC. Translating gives CAISVRQVGETQYF.

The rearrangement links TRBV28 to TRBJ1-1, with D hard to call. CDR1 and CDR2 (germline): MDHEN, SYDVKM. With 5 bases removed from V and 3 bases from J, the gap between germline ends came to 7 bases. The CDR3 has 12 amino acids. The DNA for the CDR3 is TGTGCCAGCAGTCTACAGTACACTGAAGCTTTCTTT. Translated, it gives CASSLQYTEAFF.

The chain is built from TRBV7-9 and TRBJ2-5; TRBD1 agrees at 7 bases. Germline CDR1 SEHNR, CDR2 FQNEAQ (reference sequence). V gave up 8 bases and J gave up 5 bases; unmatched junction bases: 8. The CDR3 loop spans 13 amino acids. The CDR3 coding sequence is TGTGCCAGCTCTTCACAGGGGTGGGAGACCCAGTACTTC. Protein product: CASSSQGWETQYF.

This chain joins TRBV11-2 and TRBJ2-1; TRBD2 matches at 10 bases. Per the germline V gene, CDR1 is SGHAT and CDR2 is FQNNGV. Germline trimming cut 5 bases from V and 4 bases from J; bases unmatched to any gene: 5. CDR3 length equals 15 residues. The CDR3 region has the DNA TGTGCCAGCAGCCCTTGGACTAGCGGATACAATGAGCAGTTCTTC. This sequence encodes CASSPWTSGYNEQFF.

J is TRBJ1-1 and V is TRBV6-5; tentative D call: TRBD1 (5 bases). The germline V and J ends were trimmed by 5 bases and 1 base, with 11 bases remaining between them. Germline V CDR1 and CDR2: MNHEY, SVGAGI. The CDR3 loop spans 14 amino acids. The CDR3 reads CASSPGHSNTEAFF. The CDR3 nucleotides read TGTGCCAGCAGTCCTGGACATTCGAACACTGAAGCTTTCTTT.

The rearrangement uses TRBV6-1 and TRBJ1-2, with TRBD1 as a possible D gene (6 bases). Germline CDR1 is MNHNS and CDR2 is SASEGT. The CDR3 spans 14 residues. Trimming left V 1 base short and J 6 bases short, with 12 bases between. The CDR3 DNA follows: TGTGCCAGCAGTGAAGGGACAGCTAGACATGGCTACACCTTC. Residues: CASSEGTARHGYTF.

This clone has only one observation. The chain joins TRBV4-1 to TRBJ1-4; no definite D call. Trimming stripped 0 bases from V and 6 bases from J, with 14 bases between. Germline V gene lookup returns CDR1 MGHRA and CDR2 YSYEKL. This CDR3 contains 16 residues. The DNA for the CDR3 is TGCGCCAGCAGCCAAGAGTCCGGTTTGGCGGATGAAAAACTGTTTTTT. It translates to CASSQESGLADEKLFF.

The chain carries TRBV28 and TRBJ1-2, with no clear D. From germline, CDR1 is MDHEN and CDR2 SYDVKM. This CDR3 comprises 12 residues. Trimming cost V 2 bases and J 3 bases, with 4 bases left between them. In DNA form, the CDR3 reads TGTGCCAGCAGTTTAGTCGACTATGGCTACACCTTC. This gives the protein CASSLVDYGYTF.

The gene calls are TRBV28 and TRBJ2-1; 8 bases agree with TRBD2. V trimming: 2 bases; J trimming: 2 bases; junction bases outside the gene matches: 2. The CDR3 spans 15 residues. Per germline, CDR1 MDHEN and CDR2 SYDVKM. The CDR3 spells CASSLPGGAYNEQFF. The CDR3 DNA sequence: TGTGCCAGCAGTTTACCCGGGGGGGCCTACAATGAGCAGTTCTTC.

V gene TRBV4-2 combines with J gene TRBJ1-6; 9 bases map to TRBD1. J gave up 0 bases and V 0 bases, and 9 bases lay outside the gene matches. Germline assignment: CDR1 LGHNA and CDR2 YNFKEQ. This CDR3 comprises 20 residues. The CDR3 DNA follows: TGTGCCAGCAGCCAAGATCCGACAGGGGGGGGAAGCTCCTATAATTCACCCCTCCACTTT. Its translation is CASSQDPTGGGSSYNSPLHF.

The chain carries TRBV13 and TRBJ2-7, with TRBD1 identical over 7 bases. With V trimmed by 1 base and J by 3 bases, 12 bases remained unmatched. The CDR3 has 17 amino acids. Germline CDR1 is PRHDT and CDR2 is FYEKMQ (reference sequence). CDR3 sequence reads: CASSLESRGQHFYEQYV. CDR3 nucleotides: TGTGCCAGCAGCTTAGAGTCCCGGGGACAGCACTTCTACGAGCAGTACGTC.

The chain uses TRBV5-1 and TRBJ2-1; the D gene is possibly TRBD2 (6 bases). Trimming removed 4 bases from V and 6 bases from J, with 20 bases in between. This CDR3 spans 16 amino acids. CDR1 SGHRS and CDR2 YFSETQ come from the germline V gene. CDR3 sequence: CASSREAGSGFNEQFF. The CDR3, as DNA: TGCGCCAGCAGCCGGGAAGCCGGGAGCGGATTCAATGAGCAGTTCTTC.

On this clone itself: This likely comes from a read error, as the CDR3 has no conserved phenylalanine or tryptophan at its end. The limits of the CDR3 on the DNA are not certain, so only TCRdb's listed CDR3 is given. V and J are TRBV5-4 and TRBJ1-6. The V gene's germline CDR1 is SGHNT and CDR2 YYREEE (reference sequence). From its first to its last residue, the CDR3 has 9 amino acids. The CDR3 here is CASSWPRVT.

CDR3 protein: CASRYRREAEAFF. Here the CDR3 DNA reads TGTGCCAGCAGGTACCGTAGGGAGGCTGAAGCTTTCTTT. The chain joins TRBV7-8 to TRBJ1-1; D uncertain. CDR3 length equals 13 residues. V gave up 6 bases and J gave up 6 bases, with 14 bases separating them. CDR1 SGHVS and CDR2 FQNEAQ come from the germline V gene.

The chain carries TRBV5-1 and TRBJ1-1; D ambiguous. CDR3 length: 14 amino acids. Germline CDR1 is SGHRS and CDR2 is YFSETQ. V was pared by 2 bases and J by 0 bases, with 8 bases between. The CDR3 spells CASSFDQMNTEAFF. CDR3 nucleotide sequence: TGCGCCAGCAGCTTTGATCAGATGAACACTGAAGCTTTCTTT.

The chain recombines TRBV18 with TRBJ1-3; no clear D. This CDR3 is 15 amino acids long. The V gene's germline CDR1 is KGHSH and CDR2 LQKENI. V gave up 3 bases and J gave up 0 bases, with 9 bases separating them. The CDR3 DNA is TGTGCCAGCTCACCTGGGCCCCTCTCTGGAAACACCATATATTTT. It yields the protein CASSPGPLSGNTIYF.

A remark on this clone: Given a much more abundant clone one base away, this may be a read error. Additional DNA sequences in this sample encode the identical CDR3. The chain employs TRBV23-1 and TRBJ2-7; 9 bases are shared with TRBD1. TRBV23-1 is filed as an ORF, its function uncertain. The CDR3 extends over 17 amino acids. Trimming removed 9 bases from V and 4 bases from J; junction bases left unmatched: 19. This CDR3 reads CARTRTGATPPNYEQYF. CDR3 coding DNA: TGCGCCAGGACCAGGACAGGGGCTACCCCCCCTAATTACGAGCAGTACTTC.